This T cell receptor beta chain was observed in a study of response to subunit inactivated influenza vaccine. Trimming left V 1 base short and J 2 bases short, with 11 bases between. This CDR3 is built from 15 residues. Germline V lookup: CDR1 LNHDA, CDR2 SQIVND (reference sequence). MiXCR was run by TCRdb on the RT-PCR reads, yielding one entry per CDR3 protein. Among about 190,000 distinct CDR3 sequences listed, 13% to 15% were seen once. Study-level findings and limits: Each seasonal influenza vaccination, the authors suggested, recruits few new T cells.

This clonotype was found many times. Its antigen is still unknown. The gene calls are TRBV19 and TRBJ2-5; D gene unclear. This receptor was identified in a man in his forties or fifties who received an inactivated influenza vaccine. The material was CD8+ T cells sorted from PBMCs, obtained 4 to 6 days after vaccination. The chain's CDR3 is CASSIARRHQETQYF. As DNA, the CDR3 is TGTGCCAGTAGTATAGCGAGACGTCATCAAGAGACCCAGTACTTC.